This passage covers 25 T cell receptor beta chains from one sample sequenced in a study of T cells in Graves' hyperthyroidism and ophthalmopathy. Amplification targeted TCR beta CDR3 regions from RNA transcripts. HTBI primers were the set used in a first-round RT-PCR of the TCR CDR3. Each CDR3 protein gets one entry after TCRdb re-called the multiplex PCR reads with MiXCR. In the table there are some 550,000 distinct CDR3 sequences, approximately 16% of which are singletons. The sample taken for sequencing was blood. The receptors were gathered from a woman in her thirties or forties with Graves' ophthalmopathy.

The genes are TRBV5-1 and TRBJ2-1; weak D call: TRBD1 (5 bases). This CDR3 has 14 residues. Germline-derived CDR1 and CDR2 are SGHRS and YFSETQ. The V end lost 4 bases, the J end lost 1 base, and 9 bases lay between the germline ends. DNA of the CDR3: TGCGCCAGCAGCCCAGGGATATCCTACAATGAGCAGTTCTTC. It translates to CASSPGISYNEQFF.

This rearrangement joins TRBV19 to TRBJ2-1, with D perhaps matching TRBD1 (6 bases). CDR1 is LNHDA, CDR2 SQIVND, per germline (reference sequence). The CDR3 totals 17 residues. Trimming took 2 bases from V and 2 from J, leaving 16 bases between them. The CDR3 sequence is CASSISTGTYPYNEQFF. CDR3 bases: TGTGCCAGTAGTATAAGCACCGGGACATACCCCTACAATGAGCAGTTCTTC.

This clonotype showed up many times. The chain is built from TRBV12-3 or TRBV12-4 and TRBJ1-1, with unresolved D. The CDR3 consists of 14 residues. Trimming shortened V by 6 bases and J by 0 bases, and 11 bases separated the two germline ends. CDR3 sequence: CASSSTEMNTEAFF. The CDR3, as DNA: TGTGCCAGCAGCTCGACGGAGATGAACACTGAAGCTTTCTTT.

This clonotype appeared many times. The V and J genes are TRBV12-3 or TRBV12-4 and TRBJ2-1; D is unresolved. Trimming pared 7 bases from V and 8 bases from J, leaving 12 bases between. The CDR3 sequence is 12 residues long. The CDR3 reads CASTLLGDEQFF. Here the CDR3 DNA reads TGTGCCAGCACTCTCCTAGGCGATGAGCAGTTCTTC.

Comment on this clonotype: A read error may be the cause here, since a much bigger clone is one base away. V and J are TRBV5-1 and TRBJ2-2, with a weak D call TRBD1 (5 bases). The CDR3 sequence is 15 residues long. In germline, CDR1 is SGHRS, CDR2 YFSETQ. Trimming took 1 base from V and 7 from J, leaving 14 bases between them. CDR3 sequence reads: CASSLPGPEIGELFF. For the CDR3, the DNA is TGCGCCAGCAGCTTGCCAGGGCCTGAAATCGGGGAGCTGTTTTTT.

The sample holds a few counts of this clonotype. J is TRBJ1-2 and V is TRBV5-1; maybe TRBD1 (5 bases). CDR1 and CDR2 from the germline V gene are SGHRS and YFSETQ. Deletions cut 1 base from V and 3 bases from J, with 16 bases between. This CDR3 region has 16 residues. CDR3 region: CASSLLGRAQDYGYTF. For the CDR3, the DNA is TGCGCCAGCAGCTTGTTAGGCAGGGCACAGGACTATGGCTACACCTTC.

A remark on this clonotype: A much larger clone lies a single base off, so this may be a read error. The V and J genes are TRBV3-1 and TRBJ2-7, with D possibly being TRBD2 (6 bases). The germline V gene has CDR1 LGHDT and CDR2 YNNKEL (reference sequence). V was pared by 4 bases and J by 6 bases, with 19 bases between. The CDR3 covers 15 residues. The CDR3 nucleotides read TGTGCCAGCAGCCCAGCCGCGGGACGAAGGGGCGAGCAGTACTTC. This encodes CASSPAAGRRGEQYF.

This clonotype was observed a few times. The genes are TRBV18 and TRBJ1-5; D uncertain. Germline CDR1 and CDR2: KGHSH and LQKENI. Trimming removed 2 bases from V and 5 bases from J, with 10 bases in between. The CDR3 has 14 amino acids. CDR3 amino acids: CASSPIREDQPQHF. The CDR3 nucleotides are TGTGCCAGCTCACCAATAAGAGAGGATCAGCCCCAGCATTTT.

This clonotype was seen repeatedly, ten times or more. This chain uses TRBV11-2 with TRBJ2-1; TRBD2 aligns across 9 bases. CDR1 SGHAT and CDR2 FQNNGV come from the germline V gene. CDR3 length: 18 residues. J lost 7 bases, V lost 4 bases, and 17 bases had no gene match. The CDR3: CASSSQGGSGSFYNEQFF. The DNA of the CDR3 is TGTGCCAGCAGCTCCCAGGGTGGTAGCGGGAGTTTTTATAATGAGCAGTTCTTC.

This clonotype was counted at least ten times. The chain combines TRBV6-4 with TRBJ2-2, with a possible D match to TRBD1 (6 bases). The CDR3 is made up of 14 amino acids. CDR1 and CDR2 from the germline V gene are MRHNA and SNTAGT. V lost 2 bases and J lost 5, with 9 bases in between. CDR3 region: CASSDLQGTGELFF. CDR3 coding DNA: TGTGCCAGCAGTGACCTACAGGGAACCGGGGAGCTGTTTTTT.

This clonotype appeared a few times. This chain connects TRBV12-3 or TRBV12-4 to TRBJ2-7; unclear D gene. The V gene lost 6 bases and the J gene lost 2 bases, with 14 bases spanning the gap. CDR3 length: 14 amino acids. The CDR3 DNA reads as TGTGCCAGCAGCTTACTTGGGCCTACCTACGAGCAGTACTTC. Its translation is CASSLLGPTYEQYF.

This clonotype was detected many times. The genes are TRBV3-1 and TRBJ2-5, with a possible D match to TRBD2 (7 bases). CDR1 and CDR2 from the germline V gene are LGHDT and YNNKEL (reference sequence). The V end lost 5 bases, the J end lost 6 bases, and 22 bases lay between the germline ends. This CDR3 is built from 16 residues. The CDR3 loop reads CASSSDLGGGRKTQYF. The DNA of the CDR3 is TGTGCCAGCAGCTCAGATTTGGGGGGGGGCAGGAAGACCCAGTACTTC.

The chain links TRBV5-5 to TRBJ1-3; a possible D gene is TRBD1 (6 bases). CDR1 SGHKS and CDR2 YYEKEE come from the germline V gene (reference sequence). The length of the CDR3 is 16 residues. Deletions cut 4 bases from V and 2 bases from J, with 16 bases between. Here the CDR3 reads CASSPEGGIPGNTIYF. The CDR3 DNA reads TGTGCCAGCAGCCCGGAGGGGGGGATCCCTGGAAACACCATATATTTT.

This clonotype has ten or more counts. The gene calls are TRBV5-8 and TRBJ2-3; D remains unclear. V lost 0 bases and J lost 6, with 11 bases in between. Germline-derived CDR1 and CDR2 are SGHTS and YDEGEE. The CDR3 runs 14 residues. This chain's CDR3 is CASSLGFGSDTQYF. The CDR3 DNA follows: TGTGCCAGCAGCTTGGGGTTCGGGTCGGATACGCAGTATTTT.

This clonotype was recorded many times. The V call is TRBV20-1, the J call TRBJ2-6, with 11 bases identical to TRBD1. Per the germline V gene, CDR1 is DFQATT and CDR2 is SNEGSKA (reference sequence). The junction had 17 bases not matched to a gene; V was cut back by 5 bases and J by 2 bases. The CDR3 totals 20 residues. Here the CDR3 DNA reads TGCAGTGCTCCCGCGTTGGCCGGGACAGGGGGGATCCCTGGGGCCAACGTCCTGACTTTC. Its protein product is CSAPALAGTGGIPGANVLTF.

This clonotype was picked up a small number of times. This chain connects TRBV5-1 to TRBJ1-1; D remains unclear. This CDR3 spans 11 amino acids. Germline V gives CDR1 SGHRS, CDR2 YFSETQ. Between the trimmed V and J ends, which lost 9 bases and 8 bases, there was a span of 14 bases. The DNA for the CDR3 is TGCGCCATCCTCCTTCGGGGAGAAGCTTTCTTT. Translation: CAILLRGEAFF.

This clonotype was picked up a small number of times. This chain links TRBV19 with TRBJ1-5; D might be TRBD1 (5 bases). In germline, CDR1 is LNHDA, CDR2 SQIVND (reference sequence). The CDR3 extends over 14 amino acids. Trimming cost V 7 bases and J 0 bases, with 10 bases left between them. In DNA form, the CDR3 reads TGTGCCAGTACTACGGGGGTTAGCAATCAGCCCCAGCATTTT. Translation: CASTTGVSNQPQHF.

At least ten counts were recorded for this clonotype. In DNA form, the CDR3 reads TGCAGTGCTAGAGTGGTGGGCGGCTCCTACAATGAGCAGTTCTTC. This encodes CSARVVGGSYNEQFF. The chain combines TRBV20-1 with TRBJ2-1, with no clear D. CDR1 DFQATT and CDR2 SNEGSKA come from the germline V gene (reference sequence). This CDR3 contains 15 residues. Trimming shortened V by 1 base and J by 0 bases, and 10 bases separated the two germline ends.

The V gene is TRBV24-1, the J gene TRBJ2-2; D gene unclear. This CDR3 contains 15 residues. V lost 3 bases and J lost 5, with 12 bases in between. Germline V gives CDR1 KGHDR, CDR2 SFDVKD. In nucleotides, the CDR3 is TGTGCCACCAGTGATCCCCGTCGTGGAACCGGGGAGCTGTTTTTT. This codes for CATSDPRRGTGELFF.

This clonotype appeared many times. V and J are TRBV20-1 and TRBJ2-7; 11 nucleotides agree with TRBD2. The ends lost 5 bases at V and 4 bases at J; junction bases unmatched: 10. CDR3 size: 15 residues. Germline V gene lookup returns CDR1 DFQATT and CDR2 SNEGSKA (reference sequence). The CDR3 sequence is CSAVKTGTSGYEQYF. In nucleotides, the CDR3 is TGCAGTGCTGTAAAAACCGGGACTAGCGGTTACGAGCAGTACTTC.

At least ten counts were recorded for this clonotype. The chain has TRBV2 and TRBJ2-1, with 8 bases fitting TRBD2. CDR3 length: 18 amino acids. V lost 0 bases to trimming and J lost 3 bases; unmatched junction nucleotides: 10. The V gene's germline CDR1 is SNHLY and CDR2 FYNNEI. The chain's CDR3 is CASSEAGSGGASYNEQFF. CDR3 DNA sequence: TGTGCCAGCAGTGAAGCGGGCTCGGGGGGGGCCAGCTACAATGAGCAGTTCTTC.

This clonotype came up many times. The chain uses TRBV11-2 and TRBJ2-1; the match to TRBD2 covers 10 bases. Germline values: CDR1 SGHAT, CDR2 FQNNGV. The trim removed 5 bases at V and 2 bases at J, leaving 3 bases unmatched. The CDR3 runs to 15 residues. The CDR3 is CASSPLAGPYNEQFF. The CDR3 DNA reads TGTGCCAGCAGCCCACTAGCGGGACCCTACAATGAGCAGTTCTTC.

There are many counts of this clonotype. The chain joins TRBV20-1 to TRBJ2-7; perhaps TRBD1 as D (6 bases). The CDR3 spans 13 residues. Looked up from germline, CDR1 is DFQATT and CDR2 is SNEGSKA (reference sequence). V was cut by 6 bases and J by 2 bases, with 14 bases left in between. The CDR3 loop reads CSATPTGTYEQYF. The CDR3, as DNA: TGCAGTGCCACCCCGACAGGCACCTACGAGCAGTACTTC.

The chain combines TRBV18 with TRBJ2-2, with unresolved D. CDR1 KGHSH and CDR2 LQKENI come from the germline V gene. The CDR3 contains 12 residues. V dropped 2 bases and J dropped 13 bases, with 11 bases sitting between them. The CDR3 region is CASSPSGGGLFF. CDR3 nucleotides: TGTGCCAGCTCACCATCGGGCGGTGGGCTGTTTTTT.

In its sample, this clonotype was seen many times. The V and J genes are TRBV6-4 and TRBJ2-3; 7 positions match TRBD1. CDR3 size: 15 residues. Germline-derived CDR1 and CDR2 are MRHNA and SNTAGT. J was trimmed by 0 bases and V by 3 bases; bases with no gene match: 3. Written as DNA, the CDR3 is TGTGCCAGCAGTGAGGACAGGACTAGCACAGATACGCAGTATTTT. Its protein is CASSEDRTSTDTQYF.